Below are 7 T cell receptor beta chains sequenced from a single sample in a study of T cells in Graves' hyperthyroidism and ophthalmopathy. The source material, RNA transcripts, was used to amplify TCR beta CDR3 regions. Primed by the HTBI set, a first-round RT-PCR was run on the TCR CDR3. Each CDR3 protein is one row after TCRdb ran MiXCR on the multiplex PCR reads. The table has approximately 400,000 distinct CDR3 sequences, 15% to 19% seen once; the top ten hold over 12%. The sample was blood. These receptors came from a woman in her late teens or twenties with Graves' hyperthyroidism.

The chain recombines TRBV19 with TRBJ1-2; D is unresolved. V was trimmed by 11 bases and J by 5 bases, leaving 15 bases between them. Per germline, CDR1 LNHDA and CDR2 SQIVND (reference sequence). CDR3 length equals 12 residues. The CDR3 coding sequence is TGTGCCGTTTTCAGCCCGCCGTATGGCTACACCTTC. Its translation is CAVFSPPYGYTF.

This clonotype showed up just a few times. This chain joins TRBV7-9 and TRBJ1-1, with TRBD1 matching 8 bases. Looked up from germline, CDR1 is SEHNR and CDR2 is FQNEAQ (reference sequence). CDR3 length equals 16 residues. Unmatched junction bases numbered 8, after V lost 5 bases and J lost 0 bases. CDR3 coding DNA: TGTGCCAGCAGCAGACGACAGGGGAGTGTGAACACTGAAGCTTTCTTT. Translated: CASSRRQGSVNTEAFF.

This clonotype has at least ten counts. The chain uses TRBV20-1 and TRBJ2-7; no definite D call. This CDR3 comprises 13 residues. Deletions cut 6 bases from V and 2 bases from J, with 14 bases between. Germline lookup yields CDR1 DFQATT and CDR2 SNEGSKA (reference sequence). In nucleotides, the CDR3 is TGCAGTGCAGCGTCGGTCCCCACCTACGAGCAGTACTTC. It specifies CSAASVPTYEQYF.

This clonotype was recorded once. CDR3 sequence reads: CASSDIKGLGTDTQYF. The CDR3 region has the DNA TGCGCCAGCAGCGATATCAAGGGGCTGGGCACAGATACGCAGTATTTT. This chain connects TRBV10-1 to TRBJ2-3; tentative D call: TRBD1 (5 bases). Germline-derived CDR1 and CDR2 are WNHNN and SYGVQD (reference sequence). The CDR3 consists of 16 residues. V was pared by 6 bases and J by 1 base, with 17 bases between.

This clonotype was seen many times. The CDR3 region is CASSGDTTNEKLFF. Written as DNA, the CDR3 is TGTGCCAGCTCAGGTGACACGACTAATGAAAAACTGTTTTTT. The rearrangement joins TRBV18 to TRBJ1-4; D remains ambiguous. CDR3 size: 14 residues. CDR1 and CDR2 (germline): KGHSH, LQKENI. Trimming removed 5 bases at V and 2 bases at J, with 9 bases between.

In its sample, this clonotype was seen many times. This rearrangement joins TRBV20-1 to TRBJ2-4, with a tentative D call TRBD2 (5 bases). V gave up 6 bases and J gave up 6 bases, with 15 bases separating them. Germline V gene data show CDR1 as DFQATT and CDR2 as SNEGSKA (reference sequence). This CDR3 is built from 13 residues. The CDR3 here is CSAGMESLNIQYF. The CDR3 nucleotides are TGCAGTGCCGGGATGGAGTCCCTAAACATTCAGTACTTC.

This clonotype was seen ten or more times. The J gene is TRBJ2-3, the V gene TRBV11-2; D is possibly TRBD1 or TRBD2 (5 bases each). CDR3 length equals 17 residues. V dropped 5 bases and J dropped 0 bases, with 18 bases sitting between them. Per the germline V gene, CDR1 is SGHAT and CDR2 is FQNNGV. CDR3 residues: CASSPGTLALSTDTQYF. CDR3 sequence (DNA): TGTGCCAGCAGCCCCGGGACCCTGGCACTTAGCACAGATACGCAGTATTTT.